Sequencing of this TCR beta chain was carried out in a study of blood T cell repertoires in COVID-19. Study-wide background: COVID-19 samples from acute and convalescent phases originated in the United States, Italy and Spain. T cells, B-cell-depleted T cells, or PBMCs provided the cDNA or gDNA that served as material.

This clone was found many times. The CDR3 totals 14 residues. Trimming pared 4 bases from V and 1 base from J, leaving 9 bases between. Germline V gene sequence: CDR1 KGHDR, CDR2 SFDVKD. Per the study methods: Nucleated cell number was recorded as an estimate derived from reference gene primer amplification. Produced via immunoSEQ multiplex PCR; TCRdb's table is partial and in-frame only. From that table come the V and J calls and clone size; the DNA was used to work out D and trimming. The table shows roughly 100,000 clones, with roughly 85% occurring only once. The chain couples TRBV24-1 to TRBJ2-5; maybe TRBD2 (5 bases). Sequenced material: peripheral blood. This clonotype was obtained from a woman over 75 with acute or convalescent COVID-19. This chain's CDR3 is CATSDRGVQETQYF. The CDR3, as DNA: TGTGCCACCAGTGACCGGGGAGTCCAAGAGACCCAGTACTTC.